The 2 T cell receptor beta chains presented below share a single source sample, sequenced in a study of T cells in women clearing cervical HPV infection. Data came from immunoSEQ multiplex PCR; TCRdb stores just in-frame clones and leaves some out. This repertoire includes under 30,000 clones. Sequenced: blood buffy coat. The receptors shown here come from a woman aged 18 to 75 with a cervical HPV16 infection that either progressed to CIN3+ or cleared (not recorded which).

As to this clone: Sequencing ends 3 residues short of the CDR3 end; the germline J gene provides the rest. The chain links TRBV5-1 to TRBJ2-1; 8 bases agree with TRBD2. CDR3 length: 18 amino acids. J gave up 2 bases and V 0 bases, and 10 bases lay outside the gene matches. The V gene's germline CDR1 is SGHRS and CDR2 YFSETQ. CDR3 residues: CASSLALASGQTYNEQFF. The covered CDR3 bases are TGCGCCAGCAGCTTGGCGCTCGCTAGCGGGCAGACCTACAATGAG.

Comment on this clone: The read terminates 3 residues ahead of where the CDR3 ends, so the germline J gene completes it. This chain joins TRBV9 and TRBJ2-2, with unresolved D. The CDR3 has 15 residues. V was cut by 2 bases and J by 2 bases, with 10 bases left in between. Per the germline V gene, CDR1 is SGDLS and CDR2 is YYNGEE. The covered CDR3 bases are TGTGCCAGCAGCGTGACACACGATAACACCGGGGAG. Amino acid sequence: CASSVTHDNTGE. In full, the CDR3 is CASSVTHDNTGELFF.